This passage covers 17 T cell receptor beta chains from one sample sequenced in a study of T cell responses to AZD1222 COVID-19 vaccine. Assay: immunoSEQ multiplex PCR; the TCRdb copy retains only in-frame clones and omits some. The sample has tens of thousands of clones, roughly 90% seen once. The starting material was peripheral blood, obtained 28 days after the second AZD1222 dose. These receptors all come from an adult who received the AZD1222 COVID-19 vaccine.

This CDR3 reads CASRDRGSNEQYF. The CDR3 DNA is TGTGCCAGCAGGGACAGGGGAAGTAACGAGCAGTACTTC. The rearrangement uses TRBV6-5 and TRBJ2-7; 9 bases are shared with TRBD1. From germline, CDR1 is MNHEY and CDR2 SVGAGI. Trimming removed 6 bases from V and 5 bases from J; junction bases left unmatched: 5. The CDR3 length is 13 residues.

The chain has TRBV11-2 and TRBJ2-5; D remains ambiguous. Germline V lookup: CDR1 SGHAT, CDR2 FQNNGV. The CDR3 is made up of 11 amino acids. Trimming took off 5 bases at V and 2 bases at J, with 3 bases between the two ends. The CDR3 here is CASSNQETQYF. The CDR3 nucleotides read TGTGCCAGCAGCAATCAAGAGACCCAGTACTTC.

DNA of the CDR3: TGTGCCAGCAGCTTTTCGTTCGGGAGGGCCTACAATGAGCAGTTCTTC. It yields the protein CASSFSFGRAYNEQFF. The rearrangement joins TRBV11-2 to TRBJ2-1, with 8 bases lining up with TRBD2. CDR3 size: 16 residues. Germline V gives CDR1 SGHAT, CDR2 FQNNGV. The V gene end was trimmed by 3 bases and the J gene end by 2 bases; junction bases not matched to a gene: 6.

This clone was seen once. The chain is built from TRBV24-1 and TRBJ2-1; no firm D call. The CDR3 runs 13 residues. Germline values: CDR1 KGHDR, CDR2 SFDVKD. V was shortened by 0 bases and J by 7 bases, with 6 bases between the two germline ends. CDR3 protein: CATSDLMENEQFF. The CDR3 DNA reads as TGTGCCACCAGTGATTTGATGGAGAATGAGCAGTTCTTC.

This chain joins TRBV27 and TRBJ1-2, with D unresolved. Germline-derived CDR1 and CDR2 are MNHEY and SMNVEV (reference sequence). CDR3 length equals 15 residues. V dropped 6 bases and J dropped 4 bases, with 18 bases sitting between them. CDR3 in amino acids: CASSLSRRLAYGYTF. The CDR3 DNA follows: TGTGCCAGCAGCCTCTCCCGCCGGTTGGCCTATGGCTACACCTTC.

The chain uses TRBV4-3 and TRBJ1-6; a weak D match, TRBD1 (5 bases). The CDR3 covers 17 residues. CDR1 is LGHNA and CDR2 is YSLEER in the germline V gene. V lost 4 bases and J lost 1, with 14 bases in between. CDR3 bases: TGCGCCAGCAGCCGGAAGACAGAGGGTTCCTATAATTCACCCCTCCACTTT. Encoded protein: CASSRKTEGSYNSPLHF.

This chain uses TRBV7-9 with TRBJ1-2; D gene uncertain. CDR1 SEHNR and CDR2 FQNEAQ come from the germline V gene (reference sequence). This CDR3 has 14 residues. The germline V and J ends were trimmed by 4 bases and 4 bases, with 13 bases remaining between them. CDR3: CASSWAKTFYGYTF. CDR3 sequence (DNA): TGTGCCAGCAGCTGGGCTAAAACCTTCTATGGCTACACCTTC.

This chain links TRBV11-2 with TRBJ2-1; D is perhaps TRBD2 (5 bases). The germline gives CDR1 SGHAT, CDR2 FQNNGV. V was shortened by 5 bases and J by 9 bases, with 17 bases between the two germline ends. The CDR3 covers 14 residues. CDR3 DNA: TGTGCCAGCAGCCCTCCCCATCCTCGGGGTGAGCAGTTCTTC. Its protein is CASSPPHPRGEQFF.

V is TRBV23-1 and J is TRBJ1-5; TRBD1 aligns across 8 bases. Being an ORF, TRBV23-1 has a function that is uncertain. Trimming took 7 bases from V and 0 from J; bases not matched to a gene: 8. This CDR3 is built from 16 residues. CDR3 region: CASIDRGPISNQPQHF. DNA of the CDR3: TGCGCCAGCATAGACAGGGGCCCTATTAGCAATCAGCCCCAGCATTTT.

The chain employs TRBV7-8 and TRBJ1-2; D uncertain. The germline V gene has CDR1 SGHVS and CDR2 FQNEAQ. Trimming cost V 1 base and J 8 bases, with 14 bases left between them. CDR3 length equals 14 residues. For the CDR3, the DNA is TGTGCCAGCAGCTTAGAGTTCGGGTCACGAGGCTACACCTTC. Translating gives CASSLEFGSRGYTF.

The genes are TRBV6-2 or TRBV6-3 and TRBJ1-1, with D unresolved. Germline assignment: CDR1 MNHEY and CDR2 SVGEGT. Trimming removed 5 bases from V and 3 bases from J, with 7 bases in between. The CDR3 extends over 12 amino acids. CDR3: CASSRRDTEAFF. DNA for the CDR3: TGTGCCAGCAGTCGCCGGGACACTGAAGCTTTCTTT.

The chain links TRBV5-1 to TRBJ1-5; perhaps TRBD1 as D (5 bases). V lost 5 bases to trimming and J lost 4 bases, with 10 bases between them. The CDR3 runs to 13 residues. Germline CDR1 is SGHRS and CDR2 is YFSETQ. CDR3 protein: CASSEGANQPQHF. The CDR3 region has the DNA TGCGCCAGCAGTGAAGGGGCGAATCAGCCCCAGCATTTT.

The chain has TRBV24-1 and TRBJ1-2; a possible D gene is TRBD1 (6 bases). With 3 bases removed from V and 6 bases from J, the gap between germline ends came to 7 bases. Germline CDR1 reads KGHDR; CDR2 reads SFDVKD. The CDR3 totals 12 residues. CDR3 region: CATSDDRNGYTF. In DNA form, the CDR3 reads TGTGCCACCAGTGATGACAGGAATGGCTACACCTTC.

This clone was seen only once. This chain links TRBV5-6 with TRBJ1-2; the D gene is possibly TRBD1 (6 bases). This CDR3 region has 16 residues. The V end was cut by 1 base, the J end by 4 bases, with 17 bases between. The germline V gene encodes CDR1 SGHDT and CDR2 YYEEEE. The CDR3 reads CASSLYRARFGYGYTF. CDR3 sequence (DNA): TGTGCCAGCAGCTTGTACAGGGCCCGCTTCGGCTATGGCTACACCTTC.

The chain links TRBV5-1 to TRBJ1-6; D not certain. The germline gives CDR1 SGHRS, CDR2 YFSETQ. The CDR3 consists of 16 residues. V dropped 1 base and J dropped 3 bases, with 11 bases sitting between them. CDR3 DNA sequence: TGCGCCAGCAGCTTGAGCCCAGTTGACTATAATTCACCCCTCCACTTT. Translating it yields CASSLSPVDYNSPLHF.

Note on this clone: Its ends do not fully match the called genes, so a read error is possible. The V gene is TRBV6-1, the J gene TRBJ2-5, with 8 positions matching TRBD2. Germline V gene lookup returns CDR1 MNHNS and CDR2 SASEGT. The CDR3 is 15 amino acids. CDR3 region: CASSEGYHATGTRNF. CDR3 bases: TGTGCCAGCAGTGAAGGTTATCATGCCACCGGGACTAGAAACTTC.

The sample holds one count of this clone. The V call is TRBV27, the J call TRBJ1-4; tentative D call: TRBD1 (6 bases). Germline V gives CDR1 MNHEY, CDR2 SMNVEV (reference sequence). The CDR3 loop spans 13 amino acids. Trimming removed 4 bases from V and 6 bases from J, with 9 bases in between. The CDR3 DNA reads as TGTGCCAGCAGTTACAGGGTAGATGAAAAACTGTTTTTT. Translation gives CASSYRVDEKLFF. The whole variable domain, remainder taken from reference TRBV27 and TRBJ1-4, is EAQVTQNPRYLITVTGKKLTVTCSQNMNHEYMSWYRQDPGLGLRQIYYSMNVEVTDKGDVPEGYKVSRKEKRNFPLILESPSPNQTSLYFCASSYRVDEKLFFGSGTQLSVL.